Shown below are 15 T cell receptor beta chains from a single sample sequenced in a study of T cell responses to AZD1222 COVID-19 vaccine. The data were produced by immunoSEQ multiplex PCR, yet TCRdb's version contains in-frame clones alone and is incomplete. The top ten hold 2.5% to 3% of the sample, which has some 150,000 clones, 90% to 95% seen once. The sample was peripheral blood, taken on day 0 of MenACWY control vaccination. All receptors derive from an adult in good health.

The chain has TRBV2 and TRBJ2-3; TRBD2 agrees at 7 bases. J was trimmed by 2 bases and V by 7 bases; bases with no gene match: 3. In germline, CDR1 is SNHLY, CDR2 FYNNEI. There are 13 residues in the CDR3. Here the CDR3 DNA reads TGTGCCAGCACAGCGGGGCTCACAGATACGCAGTATTTT. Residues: CASTAGLTDTQYF.

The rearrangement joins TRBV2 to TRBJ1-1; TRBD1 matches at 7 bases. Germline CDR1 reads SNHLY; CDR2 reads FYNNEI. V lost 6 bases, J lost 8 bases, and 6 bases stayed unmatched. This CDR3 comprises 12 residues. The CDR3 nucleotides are TGTGCCAGCAGGGGGGGGACAGTAGAAGCTTTCTTT. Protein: CASRGGTVEAFF.

The CDR3 spells CASRQQGNTEAFF. As DNA, the CDR3 is TGTGCCAGCAGGCAGCAGGGTAACACTGAAGCTTTCTTT. The genes are TRBV6-5 and TRBJ1-1; maybe TRBD1 (5 bases). The ends were cut back, 6 bases at V and 2 bases at J, with 10 bases in the middle. Germline CDR1 and CDR2: MNHEY and SVGAGI. This CDR3 has 13 residues.

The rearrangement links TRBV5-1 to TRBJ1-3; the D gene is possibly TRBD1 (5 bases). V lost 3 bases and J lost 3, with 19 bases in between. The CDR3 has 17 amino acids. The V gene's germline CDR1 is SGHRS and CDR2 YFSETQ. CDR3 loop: CASSSSYDSRRGNTIYF. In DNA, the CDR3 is TGCGCCAGCAGCTCTTCGTATGACAGTCGACGTGGAAACACCATATATTTT.

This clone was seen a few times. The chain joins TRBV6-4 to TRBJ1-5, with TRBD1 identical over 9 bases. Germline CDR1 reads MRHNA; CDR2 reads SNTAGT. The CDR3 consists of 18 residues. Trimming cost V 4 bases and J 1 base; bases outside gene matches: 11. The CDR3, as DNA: TGTGCCAGCAGTGCCGGGACAGGGAGGCTTTCGAGCAATCAGCCCCAGCATTTT. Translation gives CASSAGTGRLSSNQPQHF.

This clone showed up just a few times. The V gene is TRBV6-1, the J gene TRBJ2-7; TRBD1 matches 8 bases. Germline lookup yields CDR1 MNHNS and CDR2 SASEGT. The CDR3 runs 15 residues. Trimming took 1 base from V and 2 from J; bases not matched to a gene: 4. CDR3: CASSEEAGGAYEQYF. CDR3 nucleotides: TGTGCCAGCAGTGAAGAAGCAGGGGGCGCCTACGAGCAGTACTTC.

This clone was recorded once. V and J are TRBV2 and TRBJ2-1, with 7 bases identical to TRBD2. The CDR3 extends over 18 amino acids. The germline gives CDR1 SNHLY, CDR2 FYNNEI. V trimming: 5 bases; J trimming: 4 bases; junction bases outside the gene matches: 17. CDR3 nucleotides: TGTGCCAGCAGTCTGATTGGGGATGGCGGGGGTGGATACAATGAGCAGTTCTTC. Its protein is CASSLIGDGGGGYNEQFF.

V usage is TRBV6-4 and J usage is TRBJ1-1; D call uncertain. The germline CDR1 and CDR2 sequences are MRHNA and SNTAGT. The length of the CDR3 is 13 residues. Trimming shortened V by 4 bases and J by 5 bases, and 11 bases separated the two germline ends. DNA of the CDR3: TGTGCCAGCAGTGGGCAGGAGGGAACTGAAGCTTTCTTT. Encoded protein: CASSGQEGTEAFF.

CDR3 loop: CASSYSRRGLYGYTF. The CDR3 bases are TGTGCCAGCAGTTACTCCAGACGGGGCCTCTATGGCTACACCTTC. The chain couples TRBV6-5 to TRBJ1-2, with D maybe TRBD1 (5 bases). The germline gives CDR1 MNHEY, CDR2 SVGAGI. Deletions cut 0 bases from V and 4 bases from J, with 12 bases between. CDR3 size: 15 residues.

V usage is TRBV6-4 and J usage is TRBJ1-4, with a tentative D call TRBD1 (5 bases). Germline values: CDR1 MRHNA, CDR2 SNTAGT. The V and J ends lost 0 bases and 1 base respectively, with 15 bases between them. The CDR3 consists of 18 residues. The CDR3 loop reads CASSDSGRVRETNEKLFF. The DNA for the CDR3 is TGTGCCAGCAGTGACTCCGGCAGGGTGAGGGAAACTAATGAAAAACTGTTTTTT.

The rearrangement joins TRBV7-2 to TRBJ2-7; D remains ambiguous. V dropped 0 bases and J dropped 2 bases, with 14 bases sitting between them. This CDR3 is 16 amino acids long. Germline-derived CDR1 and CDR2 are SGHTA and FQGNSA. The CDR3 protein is CASSLASESFTYEQYF. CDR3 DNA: TGTGCCAGCAGCTTAGCGTCCGAGAGCTTCACCTACGAGCAGTACTTC. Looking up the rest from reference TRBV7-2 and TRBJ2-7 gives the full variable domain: GAGVSQSPSNKVTEKGKDVELRCDPISGHTALYWYRQSLGQGLEFLIYFQGNSAPDKSGLPSDRFSAERTGGSVSTLTIQRTQQEDSAVYLCASSLASESFTYEQYFGPGTRLTVT.

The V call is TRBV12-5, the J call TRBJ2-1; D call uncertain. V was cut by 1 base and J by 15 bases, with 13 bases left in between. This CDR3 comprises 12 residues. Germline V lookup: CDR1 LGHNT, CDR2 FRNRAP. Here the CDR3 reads CASGLEATWGFF. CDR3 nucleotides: TGTGCTAGTGGTTTGGAGGCGACCTGGGGGTTCTTC.

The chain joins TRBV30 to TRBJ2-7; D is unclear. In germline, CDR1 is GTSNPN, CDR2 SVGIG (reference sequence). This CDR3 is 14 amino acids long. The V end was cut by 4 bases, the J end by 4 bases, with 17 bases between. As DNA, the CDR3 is TGTGCCTGGACCGATCTTGGGGTAGGTTACGAGCAGTACTTC. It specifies CAWTDLGVGYEQYF. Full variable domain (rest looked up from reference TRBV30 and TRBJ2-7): SQTIHQWPATLVQPVGSPLSLECTVEGTSNPNLYWYRQAAGRGLQLLFYSVGIGQISSEVPQNLSASRPQDRQFILSSKKLLLSDSGFYLCAWTDLGVGYEQYFGPGTRLTVT.

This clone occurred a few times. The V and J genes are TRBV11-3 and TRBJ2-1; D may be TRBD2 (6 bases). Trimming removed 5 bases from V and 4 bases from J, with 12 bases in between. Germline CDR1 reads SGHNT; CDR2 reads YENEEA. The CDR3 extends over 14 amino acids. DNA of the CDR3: TGTGCCAGCAGCGTTGCAGGAGGGTACAATGAGCAGTTCTTC. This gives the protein CASSVAGGYNEQFF. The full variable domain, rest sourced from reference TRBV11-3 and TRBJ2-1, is EAGVVQSPRYKIIEKKQPVAFWCNPISGHNTLYWYLQNLGQGPELLIRYENEEAVDDSQLPKDRFSAERLKGVDSTLKIQPAELGDSAVYLCASSVAGGYNEQFFGPGTRLTVL.

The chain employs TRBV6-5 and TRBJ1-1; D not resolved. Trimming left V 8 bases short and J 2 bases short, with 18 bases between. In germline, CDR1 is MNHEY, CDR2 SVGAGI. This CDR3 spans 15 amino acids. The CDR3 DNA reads TGTGCCAGCTCCCCGCCCCGCACACTAAACACTGAAGCTTTCTTT. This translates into CASSPPRTLNTEAFF.